These T cell receptor beta chains were read from a single sample in a study of fetal regulatory T cell absence and autoimmunity. Libraries were prepared by immunoSEQ multiplex PCR; TCRdb keeps only in-frame clonotypes and omits some of them. The sample shows about 95,000 clones, about 78% of them seen only once. The sample comprised pancreas tissue. The receptors shown here come from a male donor with IPEX syndrome. Both conserved end residues are part of each CDR3. D genes are given only for firm matches. The size field is filled for only some rows; it gives once, few, many or a size class.

J gene: TRBJ1-5; clone size: NA; V gene: TRBV6-1; D gene: NA; CDR3 protein: CASSVWQGSNQPQHF; CDR3 DNA: TGTGCCAGCAGTGTTTGGCAGGGAAGCAATCAGCCCCAGCATTTT
J gene: TRBJ2-1; clone size: NA; V gene: TRBV2; D gene: TRBD2; CDR3 protein: CASSETGTSYNEQFF; CDR3 DNA: TGTGCCAGCAGTGAGACCGGGACTAGCTACAATGAGCAGTTCTTC
J gene: TRBJ2-7; clone size: NA; V gene: TRBV5-6; D gene: NA; CDR3 protein: CASSFMGAFYEQYF; CDR3 DNA: TGTGCCAGCAGCTTTATGGGGGCGTTCTACGAGCAGTACTTC
J gene: TRBJ1-3; clone size: NA; V gene: TRBV7-6; D gene: NA; CDR3 protein: CASSLDGSGNTIYF; CDR3 DNA: TGTGCCAGCAGCTTAGATGGATCGGGAAACACCATATATTTT
J gene: TRBJ1-4; clone size: few; V gene: TRBV27; D gene: NA; CDR3 protein: CASSQTANEKLFF; CDR3 DNA: TGTGCCAGCAGTCAGACAGCAAATGAAAAACTGTTTTTT
J gene: TRBJ1-2; clone size: NA; V gene: TRBV6-5; D gene: NA; CDR3 protein: CASTYRVEGYTF; CDR3 DNA: TGTGCCAGCACTTACAGGGTAGAGGGCTACACCTTC
J gene: TRBJ2-3; clone size: NA; V gene: TRBV7-6; D gene: TRBD2; CDR3 protein: CASSGWTSGGDTDTQYF; CDR3 DNA: TGTGCCAGCAGCGGGTGGACTAGCGGGGGGGATACAGATACGCAGTATTTT
J gene: TRBJ2-1; clone size: once; V gene: TRBV4-1; D gene: TRBD2; CDR3 protein: CASSQDVTSGRVSYNEQFF; CDR3 DNA: TGCGCCAGCAGCCAAGACGTGACTAGCGGGAGAGTATCCTACAATGAGCAGTTCTTC
J gene: TRBJ1-2; clone size: NA; V gene: TRBV7-8; D gene: NA; CDR3 protein: CASSPGTVYGYTF; CDR3 DNA: TGTGCCAGCAGCCCCGGGACGGTCTATGGCTACACCTTC
J gene: TRBJ2-2; clone size: NA; V gene: TRBV1; D gene: NA; CDR3 protein: CTSSLWKCTGELFF; CDR3 DNA: TGCACCAGCAGCCTGTGGAAATGCACCGGGGAGCTGTTTTTT
J gene: TRBJ2-3; clone size: NA; V gene: TRBV4-3; D gene: TRBD2; CDR3 protein: CASSQAVAGEKDTQYF; CDR3 DNA: TGCGCCAGCAGCCAAGCGGTAGCGGGGGAAAAAGATACGCAGTATTTT
J gene: TRBJ1-5; clone size: NA; V gene: TRBV10-2; D gene: NA; CDR3 protein: CASSGQGNQPQHF; CDR3 DNA: TGCGCCAGCAGTGGACAGGGCAATCAGCCCCAGCATTTT
J gene: TRBJ2-7; clone size: NA; V gene: TRBV2; D gene: NA; CDR3 protein: CASSRDIYEQYF; CDR3 DNA: TGTGCCAGCAGTAGGGACATCTACGAGCAGTACTTC
J gene: TRBJ1-2; clone size: NA; V gene: TRBV6-6; D gene: NA; CDR3 protein: CASSYSRTPMGYTF; CDR3 DNA: TGTGCCAGCAGTTACTCGCGGACACCCATGGGCTACACCTTC
J gene: TRBJ2-7; clone size: NA; V gene: TRBV19; D gene: NA; CDR3 protein: CATKRDIFFDEQYF; CDR3 DNA: TGTGCCACTAAAAGGGACATTTTTTTCGACGAGCAGTACTTC
J gene: TRBJ2-5; clone size: NA; V gene: TRBV13; D gene: TRBD1; CDR3 protein: CASSPDREETQYF; CDR3 DNA: TGTGCCAGCAGCCCCGACAGGGAAGAGACCCAGTACTTC
J gene: TRBJ2-5; clone size: NA; V gene: TRBV7-6; D gene: TRBD2; CDR3 protein: CASSLGLAGAETQYF; CDR3 DNA: TGTGCCAGCAGCTTGGGACTAGCGGGAGCAGAGACCCAGTACTTC
J gene: TRBJ2-7; clone size: NA; V gene: TRBV6-1; D gene: TRBD1; CDR3 protein: CASSEARQGPFYEQYF; CDR3 DNA: TGTGCCAGCAGTGAAGCGCGACAGGGGCCATTCTACGAGCAGTACTTC
J gene: TRBJ1-1; clone size: NA; V gene: TRBV18; D gene: TRBD1; CDR3 protein: CASSPRRGQEAFF; CDR3 DNA: TGTGCCAGCTCCCCCAGGAGGGGACAGGAAGCTTTCTTT
J gene: TRBJ1-2; clone size: NA; V gene: TRBV2; D gene: NA; CDR3 protein: CASSEAQNYGYTF; CDR3 DNA: TGTGCCAGCAGTGAAGCGCAAAACTATGGCTACACCTTC
J gene: TRBJ2-7; clone size: NA; V gene: TRBV29-1; D gene: TRBD1; CDR3 protein: CSVGTGPSYEQYF; CDR3 DNA: TGCAGCGTTGGGACAGGGCCATCCTACGAGCAGTACTTC
J gene: TRBJ1-4; clone size: NA; V gene: TRBV6-6; D gene: NA; CDR3 protein: CASSYPKTELFF; CDR3 DNA: TGTGCCAGCAGTTACCCCAAAACGGAACTGTTTTTT
J gene: TRBJ2-2; clone size: NA; V gene: TRBV18; D gene: NA; CDR3 protein: CASSHIRRTGELFF; CDR3 DNA: TGTGCCAGCTCACATATCCGGAGGACCGGCGAGCTGTTTTTT
J gene: TRBJ2-1; clone size: NA; V gene: TRBV14; D gene: TRBD2; CDR3 protein: CASSQWLAGASSYNEQFF; CDR3 DNA: TGTGCCAGCAGCCAGTGGCTAGCGGGGGCCTCCTCCTACAATGAGCAGTTCTTC
J gene: TRBJ2-3; clone size: NA; V gene: TRBV6-1; D gene: NA; CDR3 protein: CASSEAPGLTQYF; CDR3 DNA: TGTGCCAGCAGTGAAGCCCCGGGGCTAACGCAGTATTTT
J gene: TRBJ1-2; clone size: few; V gene: TRBV6-5; D gene: TRBD1; CDR3 protein: CASAQGVANGYTF; CDR3 DNA: TGTGCCAGCGCCCAGGGGGTAGCGAATGGCTACACCTTC
J gene: TRBJ2-3; clone size: once; V gene: TRBV7-9; D gene: NA; CDR3 protein: CASSLGARTDTQYF; CDR3 DNA: TGTGCCAGCAGCCTCGGGGCCCGCACAGATACGCAGTATTTT
J gene: TRBJ2-1; clone size: NA; V gene: TRBV12-5; D gene: NA; CDR3 protein: CASGLKGEPNNEQFF; CDR3 DNA: TGTGCTAGTGGTTTGAAAGGGGAGCCAAACAATGAGCAGTTCTTC
J gene: TRBJ1-4; clone size: NA; V gene: TRBV27; D gene: TRBD1; CDR3 protein: CASSAYGQATNEKLFF; CDR3 DNA: TGTGCCAGCAGCGCTTATGGACAGGCAACTAATGAAAAACTGTTTTTT
J gene: TRBJ2-5; clone size: NA; V gene: TRBV6-6; D gene: NA; CDR3 protein: CASSYLETQYF; CDR3 DNA: TGTGCCAGCAGTTACCTAGAGACCCAGTACTTC
J gene: TRBJ1-2; clone size: NA; V gene: TRBV7-8; D gene: NA; CDR3 protein: CASSLTGTYYGYTF; CDR3 DNA: TGTGCCAGCAGCTTAACCGGGACTTACTATGGCTACACCTTC
J gene: TRBJ2-7; clone size: NA; V gene: TRBV2; D gene: NA; CDR3 protein: CASSEERHRYEQYF; CDR3 DNA: TGTGCCAGCAGTGAAGAGCGCCACCGCTACGAGCAGTACTTC
J gene: TRBJ2-5; clone size: NA; V gene: TRBV11-3; D gene: NA; CDR3 protein: CASSLGGVGAETQYF; CDR3 DNA: TGTGCCAGCAGCTTAGGCGGAGTCGGTGCGGAGACCCAGTACTTC
J gene: TRBJ2-1; clone size: few; V gene: TRBV2; D gene: TRBD2; CDR3 protein: CASRYRGGSYNEQFF; CDR3 DNA: TGTGCCAGCCGATATCGGGGGGGCTCCTACAATGAGCAGTTCTTC
J gene: TRBJ2-3; clone size: NA; V gene: TRBV7-2; D gene: NA; CDR3 protein: CASSLVGTASTDTQYF; CDR3 DNA: TGTGCCAGCAGCTTAGTGGGGACCGCTAGCACAGATACGCAGTATTTT
J gene: TRBJ2-7; clone size: few; V gene: TRBV7-7; D gene: NA; CDR3 protein: CASSLKVRDEQYF; CDR3 DNA: TGTGCCAGCAGCTTAAAGGTCCGGGACGAGCAGTACTTC
J gene: TRBJ1-2; clone size: few; V gene: TRBV6-4; D gene: NA; CDR3 protein: CASSESVDYGYTF; CDR3 DNA: TGTGCCAGCAGTGAGTCCGTAGACTATGGCTACACCTTC
J gene: TRBJ1-1; clone size: NA; V gene: TRBV10-3; D gene: NA; CDR3 protein: CAISESGRGNTEAFF; CDR3 DNA: TGTGCCATCAGTGAGTCGGGCAGGGGCAACACTGAAGCTTTCTTT
J gene: TRBJ2-3; clone size: NA; V gene: TRBV7-2; D gene: TRBD2; CDR3 protein: CASSFRLAGGLSTDTQYF; CDR3 DNA: TGTGCCAGCAGCTTCAGACTAGCGGGGGGGCTTAGCACAGATACGCAGTATTTT
J gene: TRBJ1-2; clone size: NA; V gene: TRBV27; D gene: NA; CDR3 protein: CASRQGSGYTF; CDR3 DNA: TGTGCCAGCAGACAGGGCTCTGGCTACACCTTC
J gene: TRBJ1-6; clone size: few; V gene: TRBV7-9; D gene: NA; CDR3 protein: CASSPGAGSPLHF; CDR3 DNA: TGTGCCAGCAGCCCCGGTGCGGGTTCACCCCTCCACTTT
J gene: TRBJ2-3; clone size: NA; V gene: TRBV19; D gene: NA; CDR3 protein: CASRGLGITDTQYF; CDR3 DNA: TGTGCCAGTAGGGGGTTAGGGATTACAGATACGCAGTATTTT
J gene: TRBJ2-3; clone size: NA; V gene: TRBV15; D gene: TRBD1; CDR3 protein: CATSARQGIDTDTQYF; CDR3 DNA: TGTGCCACCAGCGCCCGACAGGGAATTGACACAGATACGCAGTATTTT
J gene: TRBJ2-7; clone size: NA; V gene: TRBV7-2; D gene: TRBD2; CDR3 protein: CASSLTSGYEQYF; CDR3 DNA: TGTGCCAGCAGCTTAACTAGCGGCTACGAGCAGTACTTC
J gene: TRBJ1-4; clone size: NA; V gene: TRBV30; D gene: TRBD1; CDR3 protein: CAWSVEGTGNEKLFF; CDR3 DNA: TGTGCCTGGAGTGTAGAGGGGACAGGGAATGAAAAACTGTTTTTT
J gene: TRBJ2-3; clone size: NA; V gene: TRBV25-1; D gene: TRBD1; CDR3 protein: CASSSLGQLSTDTQYF; CDR3 DNA: TGTGCCAGCAGTTCTTTGGGACAGCTGAGCACAGATACGCAGTATTTT
J gene: TRBJ1-3; clone size: NA; V gene: TRBV5-6; D gene: NA; CDR3 protein: CASSLASTTGNTIYF; CDR3 DNA: TGTGCCAGCAGCTTGGCCTCTACTACTGGAAACACCATATATTTT
J gene: TRBJ1-1; clone size: NA; V gene: TRBV6-4; D gene: NA; CDR3 protein: CASSARDRNTEAFF; CDR3 DNA: TGTGCCAGCAGTGCTCGGGACCGGAACACTGAAGCTTTCTTT
J gene: TRBJ2-7; clone size: NA; V gene: TRBV6-1; D gene: NA; CDR3 protein: CASSLRQIYEQYF; CDR3 DNA: TGTGCCAGCAGTCTCCGACAGATCTACGAGCAGTACTTC
J gene: TRBJ2-3; clone size: NA; V gene: TRBV6-5; D gene: NA; CDR3 protein: CASSAVASWDTQYF; CDR3 DNA: TGTGCCAGCAGTGCGGTGGCTAGCTGGGATACGCAGTATTTT
J gene: TRBJ2-5; clone size: NA; V gene: TRBV5-4; D gene: NA; CDR3 protein: CASSRDQETQYF; CDR3 DNA: TGTGCCAGCAGCCGGGACCAAGAGACCCAGTACTTC
J gene: TRBJ2-1; clone size: NA; V gene: TRBV6-6; D gene: TRBD1; CDR3 protein: CASSYLGGRGNEQFF; CDR3 DNA: TGTGCCAGCAGTTACTTAGGGGGCCGGGGCAATGAGCAGTTCTTC
J gene: TRBJ2-1; clone size: NA; V gene: TRBV27; D gene: NA; CDR3 protein: CASSSLAIGEQFF; CDR3 DNA: TGTGCCAGCAGTTCCCTGGCTATCGGTGAGCAGTTCTTC